This T cell receptor (beta chain) was retrieved from a study of T-cell memory formation after mild COVID-19. Looking at the study overall: Largely, the TCR clusters proved donor specific. Study-wide results and limits: A balance of CD4 and CD8 characterized clones contracting day 15 to 85, whereas later expanders leaned CD4+. The authors left the SARS-CoV-2 specificity of second-wave clones peaking on day 37 unconfirmed.

TCRdb fed the 5' RACE reads into MiXCR, producing one record per CDR3 protein. The sample shows roughly 150,000 distinct CDR3 sequences, roughly 24% of them seen only once. Points on this clonotype: Its antigen is unidentified. Germline and junction disagree at one end, which may indicate a read error.

This CDR3 is 15 amino acids long. Germline lookup yields CDR1 SSHAT and CDR2 FNYEAQ (reference sequence). This TCR was recovered from an adult woman who had mild COVID-19 (a few samples of this study predate the infection). Cell type and time point are not known. The chain links TRBV7-7 to TRBJ2-1, with D perhaps TRBD1 (5 bases). Sequenced sample: PBMCs or a T cell subset sorted from them (not recorded which). CDR3 in DNA: TGTGCTAGCAGCCGGGTACAGACAGCCTACAATGAGCAGTTCTTC. It yields the protein CASSRVQTAYNEQFF.